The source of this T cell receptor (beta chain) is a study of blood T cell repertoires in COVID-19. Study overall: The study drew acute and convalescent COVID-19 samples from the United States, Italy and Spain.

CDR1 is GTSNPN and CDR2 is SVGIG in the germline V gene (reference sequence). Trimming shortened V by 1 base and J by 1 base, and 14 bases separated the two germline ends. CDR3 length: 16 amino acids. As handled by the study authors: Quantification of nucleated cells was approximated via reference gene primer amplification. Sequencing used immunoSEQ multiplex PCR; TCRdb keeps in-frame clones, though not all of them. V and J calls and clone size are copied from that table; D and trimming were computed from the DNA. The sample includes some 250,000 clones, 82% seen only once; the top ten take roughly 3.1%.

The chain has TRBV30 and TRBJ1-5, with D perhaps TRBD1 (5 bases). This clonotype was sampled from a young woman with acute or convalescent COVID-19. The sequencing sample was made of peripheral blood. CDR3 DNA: TGTGCCTGGAGTGGGATCACAGGAGCCAGCAATCAGCCCCAGCATTTT. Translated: CAWSGITGASNQPQHF.